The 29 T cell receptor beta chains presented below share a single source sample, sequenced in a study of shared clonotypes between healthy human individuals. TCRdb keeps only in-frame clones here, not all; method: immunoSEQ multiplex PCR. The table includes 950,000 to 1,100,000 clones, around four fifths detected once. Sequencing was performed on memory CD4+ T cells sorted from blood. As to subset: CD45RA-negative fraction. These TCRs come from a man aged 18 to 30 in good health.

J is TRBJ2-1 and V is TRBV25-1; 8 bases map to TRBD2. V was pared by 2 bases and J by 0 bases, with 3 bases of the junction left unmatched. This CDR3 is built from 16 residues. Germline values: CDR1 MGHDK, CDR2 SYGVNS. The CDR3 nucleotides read TGTGCCAGCAGTGAACGCGGGGGGCGCTCCTACAATGAGCAGTTCTTC. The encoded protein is CASSERGGRSYNEQFF.

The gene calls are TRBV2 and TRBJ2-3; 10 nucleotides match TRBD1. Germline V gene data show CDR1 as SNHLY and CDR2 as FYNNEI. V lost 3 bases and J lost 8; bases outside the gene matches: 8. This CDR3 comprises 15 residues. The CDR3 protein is CASSERGTGDSTQYF. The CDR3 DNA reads TGTGCCAGCAGTGAGCGGGGGACAGGGGACAGTACGCAGTATTTT.

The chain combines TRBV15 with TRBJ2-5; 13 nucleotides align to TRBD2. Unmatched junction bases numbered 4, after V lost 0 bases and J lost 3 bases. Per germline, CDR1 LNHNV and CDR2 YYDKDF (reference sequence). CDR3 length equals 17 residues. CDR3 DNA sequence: TGTGCCACCAGCAGAGATCAGGGACTAGCGGGGAAAGAGACCCAGTACTTC. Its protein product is CATSRDQGLAGKETQYF.

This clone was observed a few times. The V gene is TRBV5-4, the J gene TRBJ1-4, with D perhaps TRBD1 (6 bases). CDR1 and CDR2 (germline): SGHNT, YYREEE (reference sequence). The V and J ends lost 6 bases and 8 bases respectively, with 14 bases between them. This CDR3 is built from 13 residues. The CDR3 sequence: CASTLQGSEKLFF. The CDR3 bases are TGTGCCAGCACACTACAGGGCTCCGAAAAACTGTTTTTT.

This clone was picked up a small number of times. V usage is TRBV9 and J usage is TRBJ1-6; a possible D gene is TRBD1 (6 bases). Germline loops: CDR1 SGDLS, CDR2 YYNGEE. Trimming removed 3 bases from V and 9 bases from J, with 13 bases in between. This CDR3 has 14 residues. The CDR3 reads CASSGDIHGSPLHF. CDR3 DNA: TGTGCCAGCAGCGGGGACATCCATGGTTCACCCCTCCACTTT. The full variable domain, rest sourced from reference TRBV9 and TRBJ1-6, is DSGVTQTPKHLITATGQRVTLRCSPRSGDLSVYWYQQSLDQGLQFLIQYYNGEERAKGNILERFSAQQFPDLHSELNLSSLELGDSALYFCASSGDIHGSPLHFGNGTRLTVT.

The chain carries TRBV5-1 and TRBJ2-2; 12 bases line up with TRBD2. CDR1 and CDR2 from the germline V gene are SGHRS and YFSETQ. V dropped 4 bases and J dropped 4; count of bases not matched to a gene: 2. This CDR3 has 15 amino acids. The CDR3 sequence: CASSPTSGSTGELFF. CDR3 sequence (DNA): TGCGCCAGCAGCCCGACTAGCGGGAGCACCGGGGAGCTGTTTTTT.

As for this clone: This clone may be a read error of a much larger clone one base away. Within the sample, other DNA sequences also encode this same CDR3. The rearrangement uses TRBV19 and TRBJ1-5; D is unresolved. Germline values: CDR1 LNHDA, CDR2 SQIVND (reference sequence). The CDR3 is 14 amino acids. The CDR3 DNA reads TGTGCCTCCGGGGAACCCTATAGCAATCAGCCTCAGCATTTT. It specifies CASGEPYSNQPQHF. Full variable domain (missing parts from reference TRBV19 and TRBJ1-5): DGGITQSPKYLFRKEGQNVTLSCEQNLNHDAMYWYRQDPGQGLRLIYYSQIVNDFQKGDIAEGYSVSREKKESFPLTVTSAQKNPTAFYLCASGEPYSNQPQHFGDGTRLSIL.

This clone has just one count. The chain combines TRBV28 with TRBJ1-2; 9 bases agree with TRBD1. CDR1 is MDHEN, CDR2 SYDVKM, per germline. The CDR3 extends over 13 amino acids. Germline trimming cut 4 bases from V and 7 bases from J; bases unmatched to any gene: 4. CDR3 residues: CASSSGQGIGYTF. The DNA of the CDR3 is TGTGCCAGCAGTTCCGGACAGGGGATTGGCTACACCTTC.

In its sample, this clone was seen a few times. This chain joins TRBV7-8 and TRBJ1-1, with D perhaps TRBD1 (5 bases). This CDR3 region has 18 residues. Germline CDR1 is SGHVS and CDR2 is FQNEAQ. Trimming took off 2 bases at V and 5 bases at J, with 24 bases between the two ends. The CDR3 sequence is CASSLIRQGRGSLTEAFF. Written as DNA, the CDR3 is TGTGCCAGCAGCTTAATCCGGCAGGGAAGAGGCTCCTTAACTGAAGCTTTCTTT.

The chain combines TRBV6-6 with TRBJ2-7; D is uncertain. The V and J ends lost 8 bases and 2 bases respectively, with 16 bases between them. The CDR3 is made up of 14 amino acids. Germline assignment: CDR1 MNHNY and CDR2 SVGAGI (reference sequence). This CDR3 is CASSTRSTTYEQYF. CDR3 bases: TGTGCCAGCTCCACCAGGAGTACCACCTACGAGCAGTACTTC.

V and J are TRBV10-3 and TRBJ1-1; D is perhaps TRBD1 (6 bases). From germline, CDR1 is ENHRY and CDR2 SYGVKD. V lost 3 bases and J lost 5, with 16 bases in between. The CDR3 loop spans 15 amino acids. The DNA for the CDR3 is TGTGCCATCAGTGAAATCCAGGGGCTAGGAACTGAAGCTTTCTTT. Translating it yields CAISEIQGLGTEAFF.

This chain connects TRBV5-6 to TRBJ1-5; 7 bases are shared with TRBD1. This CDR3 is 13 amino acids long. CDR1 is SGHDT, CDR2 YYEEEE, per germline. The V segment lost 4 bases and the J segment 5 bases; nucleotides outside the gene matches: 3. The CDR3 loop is CASSMGTDQPQHF. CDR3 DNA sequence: TGTGCCAGCAGCATGGGGACAGATCAGCCCCAGCATTTT.

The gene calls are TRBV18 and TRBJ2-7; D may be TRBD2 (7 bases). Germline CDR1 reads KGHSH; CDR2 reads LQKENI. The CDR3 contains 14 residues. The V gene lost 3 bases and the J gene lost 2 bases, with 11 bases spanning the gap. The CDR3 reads CASSPRGATYEQYF. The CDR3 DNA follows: TGTGCCAGCTCACCCCGGGGGGCGACCTACGAGCAGTACTTC. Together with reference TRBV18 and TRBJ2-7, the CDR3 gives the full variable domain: NAGVMQNPRHLVRRRGQEARLRCSPMKGHSHVYWYRQLPEEGLKFMVYLQKENIIDESGMPKERFSAEFPKEGPSILRIQQVVRGDSAAYFCASSPRGATYEQYFGPGTRLTVT.

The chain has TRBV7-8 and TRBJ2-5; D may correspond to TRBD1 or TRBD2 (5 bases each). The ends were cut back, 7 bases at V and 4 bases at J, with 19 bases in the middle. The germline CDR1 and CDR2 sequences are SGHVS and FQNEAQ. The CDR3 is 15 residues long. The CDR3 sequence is CASIPSGGLRETQYF. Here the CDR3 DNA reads TGTGCCAGCATCCCAAGTGGGGGTCTGAGAGAGACCCAGTACTTC.

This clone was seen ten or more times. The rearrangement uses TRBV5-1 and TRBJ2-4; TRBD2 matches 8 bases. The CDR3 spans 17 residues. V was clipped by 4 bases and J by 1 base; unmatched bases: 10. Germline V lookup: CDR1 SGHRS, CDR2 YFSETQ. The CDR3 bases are TGCGCCAGCAGCGAAGAGCCGGGACTAGGGGCCAAAAACATTCAGTACTTC. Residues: CASSEEPGLGAKNIQYF.

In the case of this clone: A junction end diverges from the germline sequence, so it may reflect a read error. The CDR3 here is CASSKGTGNSQGTQYF. For the CDR3, the DNA is TGTGCCAGTAGTAAGGGGACAGGGAATTCCCAAGGGACCCAGTACTTC. The rearrangement joins TRBV19 to TRBJ2-5, with 9 bases fitting TRBD1. There are 16 residues in the CDR3. Looked up from germline, CDR1 is LNHDA and CDR2 is SQIVND (reference sequence).

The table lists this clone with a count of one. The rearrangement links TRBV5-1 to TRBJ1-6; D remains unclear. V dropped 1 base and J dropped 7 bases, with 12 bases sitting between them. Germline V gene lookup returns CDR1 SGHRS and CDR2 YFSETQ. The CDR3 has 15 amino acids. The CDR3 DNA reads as TGCGCCAGCAGCTTGTCCCGGGATCGGAATTCACCCCTCCACTTT. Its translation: CASSLSRDRNSPLHF.

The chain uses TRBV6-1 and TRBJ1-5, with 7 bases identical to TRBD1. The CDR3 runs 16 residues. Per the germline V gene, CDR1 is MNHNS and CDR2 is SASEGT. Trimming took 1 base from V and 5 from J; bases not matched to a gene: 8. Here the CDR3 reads CASSEGRAGGHQPQHF. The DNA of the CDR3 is TGTGCCAGCAGTGAAGGTAGGGCAGGGGGTCATCAGCCCCAGCATTTT.

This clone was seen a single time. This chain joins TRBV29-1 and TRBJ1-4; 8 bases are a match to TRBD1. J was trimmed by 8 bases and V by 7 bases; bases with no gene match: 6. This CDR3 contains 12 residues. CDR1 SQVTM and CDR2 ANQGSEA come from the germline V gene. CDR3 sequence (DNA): TGCAGCGCCGGCCGGACAGGGGAAAAACTGTTTTTT. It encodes CSAGRTGEKLFF.

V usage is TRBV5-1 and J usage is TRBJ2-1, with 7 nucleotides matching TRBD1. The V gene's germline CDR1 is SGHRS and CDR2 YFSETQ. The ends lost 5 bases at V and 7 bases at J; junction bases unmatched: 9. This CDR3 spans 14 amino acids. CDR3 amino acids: CASSYPTGANEQFF. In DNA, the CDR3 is TGCGCCAGCAGTTATCCAACAGGGGCAAATGAGCAGTTCTTC.

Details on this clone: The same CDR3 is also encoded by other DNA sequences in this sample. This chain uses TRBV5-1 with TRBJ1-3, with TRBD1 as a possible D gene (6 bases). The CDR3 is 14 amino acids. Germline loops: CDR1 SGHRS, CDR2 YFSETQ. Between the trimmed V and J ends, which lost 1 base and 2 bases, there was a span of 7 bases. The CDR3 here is CASSLSGAGNTIYF. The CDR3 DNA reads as TGCGCCAGCAGCTTGTCAGGGGCTGGAAACACCATATATTTT.

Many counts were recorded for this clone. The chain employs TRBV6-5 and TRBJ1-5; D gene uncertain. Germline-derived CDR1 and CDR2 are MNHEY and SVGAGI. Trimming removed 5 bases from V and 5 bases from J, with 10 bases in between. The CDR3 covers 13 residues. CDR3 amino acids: CASSLSNHQPQHF. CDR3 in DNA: TGTGCCAGCAGTCTATCGAACCATCAGCCCCAGCATTTT.

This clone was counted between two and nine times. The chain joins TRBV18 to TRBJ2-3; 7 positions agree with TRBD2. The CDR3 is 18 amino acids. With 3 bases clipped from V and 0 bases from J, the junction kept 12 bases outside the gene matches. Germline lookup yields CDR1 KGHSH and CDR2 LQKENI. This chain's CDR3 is CASSPNPRLAASTDTQYF. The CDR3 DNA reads TGTGCCAGCTCACCTAACCCGAGGCTAGCGGCTAGCACAGATACGCAGTATTTT.

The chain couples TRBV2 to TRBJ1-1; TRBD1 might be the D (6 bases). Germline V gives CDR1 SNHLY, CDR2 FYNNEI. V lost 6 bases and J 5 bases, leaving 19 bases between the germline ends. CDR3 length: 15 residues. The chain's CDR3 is CASSARTATFTEAFF. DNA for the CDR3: TGTGCCAGCAGCGCCCGGACAGCTACGTTTACTGAAGCTTTCTTT. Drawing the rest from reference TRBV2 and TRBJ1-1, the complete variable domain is EPEVTQTPSHQVTQMGQEVILRCVPISNHLYFYWYRQILGQKVEFLVSFYNNEISEKSEIFDDQFSVERPDGSNFTLKIRSTKLEDSAMYFCASSARTATFTEAFFGQGTRLTVV.

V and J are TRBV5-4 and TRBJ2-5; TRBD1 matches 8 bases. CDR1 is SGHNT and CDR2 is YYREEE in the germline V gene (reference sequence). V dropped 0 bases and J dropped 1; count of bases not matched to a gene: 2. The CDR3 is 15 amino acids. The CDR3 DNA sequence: TGTGCCAGCAGCTTGGGACAGGGGACCCAAGAGACCCAGTACTTC. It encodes CASSLGQGTQETQYF.

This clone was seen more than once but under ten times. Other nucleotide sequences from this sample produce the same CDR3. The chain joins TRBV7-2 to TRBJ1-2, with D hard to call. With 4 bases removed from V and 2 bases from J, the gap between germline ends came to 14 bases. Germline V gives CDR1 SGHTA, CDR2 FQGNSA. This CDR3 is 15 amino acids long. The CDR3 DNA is TGTGCCAGCAGCTCCGATCGTGGCTCGAACTATGGCTACACCTTC. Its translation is CASSSDRGSNYGYTF.

Here the CDR3 DNA reads TGTGCCAGCAGCTTAGATCGGGGGCCCGGGGAGCTGTTTTTT. Translated, it gives CASSLDRGPGELFF. V is TRBV11-3 and J is TRBJ2-2; D might be TRBD1 or TRBD2, each matching 6 bases. CDR3 size: 14 residues. Germline CDR1 and CDR2: SGHNT and YENEEA. V was trimmed by 0 bases and J by 6 bases, leaving 8 bases between them.

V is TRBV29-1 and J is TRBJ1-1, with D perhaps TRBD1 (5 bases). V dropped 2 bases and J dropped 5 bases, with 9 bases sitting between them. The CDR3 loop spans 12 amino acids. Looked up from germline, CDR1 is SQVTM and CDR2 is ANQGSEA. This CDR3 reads CSVEQGGTEAFF. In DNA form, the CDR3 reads TGCAGCGTTGAACAGGGAGGGACTGAAGCTTTCTTT.

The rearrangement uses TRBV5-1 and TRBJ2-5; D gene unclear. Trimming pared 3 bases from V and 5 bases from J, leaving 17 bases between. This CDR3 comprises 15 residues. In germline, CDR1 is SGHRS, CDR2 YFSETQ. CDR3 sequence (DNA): TGCGCCAGCAGCTCCACGACCGCCTCTGGGGAGACCCAGTACTTC. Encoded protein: CASSSTTASGETQYF.